This entry describes one TCR beta chain. Antigen: not known. Per germline, CDR1 KGHSH and CDR2 LQKENI. The V gene end was trimmed by 1 base and the J gene end by 3 bases; junction bases not matched to a gene: 2. The CDR3 consists of 14 residues. Sequencing was performed with immunoSEQ multiplex PCR; in TCRdb, only in-frame clones are kept and a portion is missing. The sample shows some 30,000 clones, approximately 80% of them seen only once. This sample is part of a study of OX40 agonist ivuxolimab in advanced cancers. About the research overall: Partial responses were seen in three patients, one with hepatocellular carcinoma and two with cutaneous melanoma.

Points from the study as a whole: Some patients who did not respond also had low normalized T-cell clonal expansion. Compared with others, partial responders at 0.1-3.0 mg/kg displayed clonal expansion among the lowest.

J is TRBJ2-7 and V is TRBV18, with TRBD2 matching over 8 bases. Here the sequenced sample was CD4+ or CD8+ T cells sorted from blood, taken in a trial of the OX40 agonist ivuxolimab. The receptor was derived from an adult with an advanced solid tumor such as melanoma, head and neck, liver or kidney cancer. The CDR3 DNA is TGTGCCAGCTCACCACTAGCGGGGTTCTACGAGCAGTACTTC. This translates into CASSPLAGFYEQYF.